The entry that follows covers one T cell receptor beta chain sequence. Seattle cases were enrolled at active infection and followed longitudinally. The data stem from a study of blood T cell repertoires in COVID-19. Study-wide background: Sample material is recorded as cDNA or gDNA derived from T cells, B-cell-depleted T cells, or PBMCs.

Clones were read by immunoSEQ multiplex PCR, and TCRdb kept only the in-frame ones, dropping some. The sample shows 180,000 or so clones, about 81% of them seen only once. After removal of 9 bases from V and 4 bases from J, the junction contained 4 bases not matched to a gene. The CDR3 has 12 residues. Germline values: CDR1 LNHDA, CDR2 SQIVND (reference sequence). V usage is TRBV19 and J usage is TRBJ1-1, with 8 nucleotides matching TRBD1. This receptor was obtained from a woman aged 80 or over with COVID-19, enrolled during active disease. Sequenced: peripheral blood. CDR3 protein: CASGQGRTEAFF. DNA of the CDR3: TGTGCCAGCGGACAGGGACGCACTGAAGCTTTCTTT.